The table lists the clone carrying this T cell receptor (beta chain) with a count of one. What it binds is not known. Profiled with immunoSEQ multiplex PCR; TCRdb holds only in-frame clones, not every one. The data contain 100,000 to 120,000 clones, roughly 93% of them singletons. This sample stems from a study of T cell responses to AZD1222 COVID-19 vaccine. The study's findings and limits: A reported finding is that nearly half of spike-specific TCRs target unmutated variant regions. Donors, mostly white British, included more females; clonal diversity was possibly underestimated. Among vaccine-associated CD4 TCRs, coverage spanned spike, with dominance at 160-218 and 743-854.

Germline V gene data show CDR1 as SGHAT and CDR2 as FQNNGV. The CDR3 spans 17 residues. J gave up 0 bases and V 4 bases, and 8 bases lay outside the gene matches. The sequenced sample was peripheral blood, obtained 28 days after the second AZD1222 dose. This chain connects TRBV11-2 to TRBJ1-4, with 7 nucleotides matching TRBD1. This TCR was sampled from an adult who received the AZD1222 COVID-19 vaccine. Here the CDR3 DNA reads TGTGCCAGCAGCTATCCCGAGGGGGCGGCAACTAATGAAAAACTGTTTTTT. Protein product: CASSYPEGAATNEKLFF.